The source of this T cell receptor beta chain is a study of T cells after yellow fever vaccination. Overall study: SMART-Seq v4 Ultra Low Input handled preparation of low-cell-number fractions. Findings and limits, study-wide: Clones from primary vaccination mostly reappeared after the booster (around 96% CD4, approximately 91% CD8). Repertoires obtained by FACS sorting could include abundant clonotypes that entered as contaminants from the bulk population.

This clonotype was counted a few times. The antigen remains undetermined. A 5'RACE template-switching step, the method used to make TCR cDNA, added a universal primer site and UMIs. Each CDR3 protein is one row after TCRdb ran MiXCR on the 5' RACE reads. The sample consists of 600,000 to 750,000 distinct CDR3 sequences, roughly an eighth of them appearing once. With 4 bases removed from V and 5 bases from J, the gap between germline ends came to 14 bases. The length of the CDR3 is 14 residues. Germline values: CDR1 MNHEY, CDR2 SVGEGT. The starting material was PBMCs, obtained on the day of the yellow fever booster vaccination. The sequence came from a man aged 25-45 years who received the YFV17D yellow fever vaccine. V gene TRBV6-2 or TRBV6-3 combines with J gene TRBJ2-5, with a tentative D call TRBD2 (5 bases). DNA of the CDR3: TGTGCCAGCAGTTTCCAATCCCCGGGGGAGACCCAGTACTTC. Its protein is CASSFQSPGETQYF.